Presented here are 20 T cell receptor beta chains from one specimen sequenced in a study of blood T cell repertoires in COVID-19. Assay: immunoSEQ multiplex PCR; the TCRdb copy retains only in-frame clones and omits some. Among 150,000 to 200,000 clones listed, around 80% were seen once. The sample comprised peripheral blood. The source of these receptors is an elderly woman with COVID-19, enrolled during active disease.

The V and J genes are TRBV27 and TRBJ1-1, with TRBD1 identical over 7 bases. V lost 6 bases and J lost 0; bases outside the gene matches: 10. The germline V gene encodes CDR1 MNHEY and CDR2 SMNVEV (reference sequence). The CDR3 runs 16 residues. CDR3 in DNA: TGTGCCAGCAGCCCTCTTCCAGGGGGAATGAACACTGAAGCTTTCTTT. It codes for CASSPLPGGMNTEAFF.

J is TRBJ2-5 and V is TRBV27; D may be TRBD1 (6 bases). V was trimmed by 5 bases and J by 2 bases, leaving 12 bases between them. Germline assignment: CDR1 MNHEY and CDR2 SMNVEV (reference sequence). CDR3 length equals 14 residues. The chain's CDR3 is CASSTLTGQETQYF. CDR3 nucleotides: TGTGCCAGCAGTACTCTGACAGGTCAAGAGACCCAGTACTTC.

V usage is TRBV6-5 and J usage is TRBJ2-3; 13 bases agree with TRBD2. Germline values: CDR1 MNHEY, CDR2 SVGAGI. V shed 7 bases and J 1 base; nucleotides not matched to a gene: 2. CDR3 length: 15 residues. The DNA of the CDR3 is TGTGCCAGCACCGGACTAGCGGGGGGCACAGATACGCAGTATTTT. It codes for CASTGLAGGTDTQYF.

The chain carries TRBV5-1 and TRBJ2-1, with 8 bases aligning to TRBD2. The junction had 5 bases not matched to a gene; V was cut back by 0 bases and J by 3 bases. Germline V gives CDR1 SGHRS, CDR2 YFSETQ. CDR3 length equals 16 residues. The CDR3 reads CASSLVTSGFYNEQFF. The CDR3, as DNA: TGCGCCAGCAGCTTGGTTACTAGCGGTTTCTACAATGAGCAGTTCTTC.

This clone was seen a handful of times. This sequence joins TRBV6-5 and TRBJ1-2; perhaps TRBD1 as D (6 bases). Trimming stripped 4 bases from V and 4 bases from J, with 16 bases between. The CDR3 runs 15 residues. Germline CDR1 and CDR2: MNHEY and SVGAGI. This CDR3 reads CASSSQGGGLYGYTF. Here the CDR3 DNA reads TGTGCCAGCAGTTCCCAGGGAGGGGGTCTCTATGGCTACACCTTC.

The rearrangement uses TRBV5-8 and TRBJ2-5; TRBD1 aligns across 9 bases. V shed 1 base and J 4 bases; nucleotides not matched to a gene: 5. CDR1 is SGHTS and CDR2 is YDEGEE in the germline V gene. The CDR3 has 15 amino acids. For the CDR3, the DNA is TGTGCCAGCAGCTTGCGGGGGACAGGGCGAGAGACCCAGTACTTC. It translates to CASSLRGTGRETQYF.

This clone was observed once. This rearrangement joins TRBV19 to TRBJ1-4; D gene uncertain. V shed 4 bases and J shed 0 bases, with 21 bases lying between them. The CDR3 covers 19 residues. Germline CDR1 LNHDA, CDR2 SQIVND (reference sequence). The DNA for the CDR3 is TGTGCCAGTAGTACCCCGCTCTTTGGAGGTATTGCAACTAATGAAAAACTGTTTTTT. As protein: CASSTPLFGGIATNEKLFF.

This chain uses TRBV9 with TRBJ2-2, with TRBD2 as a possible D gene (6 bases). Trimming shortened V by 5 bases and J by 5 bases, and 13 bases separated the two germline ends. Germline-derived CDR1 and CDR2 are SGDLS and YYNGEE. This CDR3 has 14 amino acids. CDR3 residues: CASRPSVGTGELFF. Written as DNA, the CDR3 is TGTGCCAGCAGGCCTAGCGTGGGGACCGGGGAGCTGTTTTTT. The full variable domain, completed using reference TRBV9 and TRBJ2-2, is DSGVTQTPKHLITATGQRVTLRCSPRSGDLSVYWYQQSLDQGLQFLIQYYNGEERAKGNILERFSAQQFPDLHSELNLSSLELGDSALYFCASRPSVGTGELFFGEGSRLTVL.

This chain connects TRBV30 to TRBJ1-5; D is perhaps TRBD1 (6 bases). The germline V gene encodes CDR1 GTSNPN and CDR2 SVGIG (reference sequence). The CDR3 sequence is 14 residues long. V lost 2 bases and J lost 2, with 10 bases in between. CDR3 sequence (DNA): TGTGCCTGGAGTACAGGACAGCGCAATCAGCCCCAGCATTTT. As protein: CAWSTGQRNQPQHF.

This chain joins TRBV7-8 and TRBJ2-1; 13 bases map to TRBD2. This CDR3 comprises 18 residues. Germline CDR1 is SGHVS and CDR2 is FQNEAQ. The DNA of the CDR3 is TGTGCTAGTTCCGGCGGACTAGCGGGAGAGCCCACCTACAATGAGCAGTTCTTC. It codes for CASSGGLAGEPTYNEQFF. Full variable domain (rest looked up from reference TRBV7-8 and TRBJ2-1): GAGVSQSPRYKVAKRGQDVALRCDPISGHVSLFWYQQALGQGPEFLTYFQNEAQLDKSGLPSDRFFAERPEGSVSTLKIQRTQQEDSAVYLCASSGGLAGEPTYNEQFFGPGTRLTVL.

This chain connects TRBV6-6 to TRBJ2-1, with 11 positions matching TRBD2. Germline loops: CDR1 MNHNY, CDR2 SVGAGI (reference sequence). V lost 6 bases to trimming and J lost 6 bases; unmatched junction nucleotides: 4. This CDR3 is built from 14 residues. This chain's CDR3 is CASSLAGGSNEQFF. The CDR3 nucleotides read TGTGCCAGCAGCCTAGCGGGAGGTAGCAATGAGCAGTTCTTC.

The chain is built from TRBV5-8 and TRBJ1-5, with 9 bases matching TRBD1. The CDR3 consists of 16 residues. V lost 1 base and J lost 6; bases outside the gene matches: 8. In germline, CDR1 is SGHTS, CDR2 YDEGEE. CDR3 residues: CASSLRANRGLQPQHF. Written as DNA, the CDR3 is TGTGCCAGCAGCTTGCGGGCTAACAGGGGGCTTCAGCCCCAGCATTTT.

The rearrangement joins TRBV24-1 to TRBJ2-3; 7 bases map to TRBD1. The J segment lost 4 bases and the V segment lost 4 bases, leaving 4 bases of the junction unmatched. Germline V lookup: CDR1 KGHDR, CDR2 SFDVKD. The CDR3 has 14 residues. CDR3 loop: CATSDRTGADTQYF. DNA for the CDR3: TGTGCCACCAGTGACCGGACAGGTGCAGATACGCAGTATTTT.

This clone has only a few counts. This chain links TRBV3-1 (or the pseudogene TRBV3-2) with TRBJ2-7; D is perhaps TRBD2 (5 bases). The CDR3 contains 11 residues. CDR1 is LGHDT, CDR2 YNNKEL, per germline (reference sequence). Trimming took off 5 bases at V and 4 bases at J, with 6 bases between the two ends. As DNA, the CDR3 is TGTGCCAGCAGCGGCGGGTACGAGCAGTACTTC. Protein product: CASSGGYEQYF.

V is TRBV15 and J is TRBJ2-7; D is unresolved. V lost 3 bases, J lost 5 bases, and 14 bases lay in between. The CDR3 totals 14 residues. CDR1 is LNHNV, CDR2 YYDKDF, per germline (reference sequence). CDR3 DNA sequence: TGTGCCACCAGCAGCTTACAGACAACCCACGAGCAGTACTTC. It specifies CATSSLQTTHEQYF. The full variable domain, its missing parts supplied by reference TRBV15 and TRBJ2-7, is DAMVIQNPRYQVTQFGKPVTLSCSQTLNHNVMYWYQQKSSQAPKLLFHYYDKDFNNEADTPDNFQSRRPNTSFCFLDIRSPGLGDTAMYLCATSSLQTTHEQYFGPGTRLTVT.

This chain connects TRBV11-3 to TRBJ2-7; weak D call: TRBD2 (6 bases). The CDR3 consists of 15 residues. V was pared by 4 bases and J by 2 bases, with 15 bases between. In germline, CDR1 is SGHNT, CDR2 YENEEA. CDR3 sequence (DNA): TGTGCCAGCAGCTCGACGGCGGGGATTACCTACGAGCAGTACTTC. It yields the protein CASSSTAGITYEQYF.

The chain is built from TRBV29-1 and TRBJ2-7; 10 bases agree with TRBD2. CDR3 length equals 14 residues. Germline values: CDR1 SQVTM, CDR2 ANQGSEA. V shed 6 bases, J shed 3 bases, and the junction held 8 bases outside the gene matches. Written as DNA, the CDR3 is TGCAGCGTGTTAGCGGGGGGCCGATTCTACGAGCAGTACTTC. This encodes CSVLAGGRFYEQYF.

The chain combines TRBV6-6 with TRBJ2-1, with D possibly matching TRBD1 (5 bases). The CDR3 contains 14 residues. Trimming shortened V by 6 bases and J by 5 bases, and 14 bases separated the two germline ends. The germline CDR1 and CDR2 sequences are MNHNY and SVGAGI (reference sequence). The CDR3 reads CASRGQQVHNEQFF. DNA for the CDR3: TGTGCCAGCAGGGGTCAACAGGTCCACAATGAGCAGTTCTTC.

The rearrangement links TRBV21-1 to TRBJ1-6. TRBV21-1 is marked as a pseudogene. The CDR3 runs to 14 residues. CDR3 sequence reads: CALRLVRYNSPLHF. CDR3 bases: TGTGCCCTACGACTGGTTCGCTATAATTCACCCCTCCACTTT.

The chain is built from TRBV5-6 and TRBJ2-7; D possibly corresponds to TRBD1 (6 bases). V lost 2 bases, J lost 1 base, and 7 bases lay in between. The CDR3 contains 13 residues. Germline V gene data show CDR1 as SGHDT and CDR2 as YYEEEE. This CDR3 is CASSLQGSYEQYF. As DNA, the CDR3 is TGTGCCAGCAGCTTACAGGGATCCTACGAGCAGTACTTC.